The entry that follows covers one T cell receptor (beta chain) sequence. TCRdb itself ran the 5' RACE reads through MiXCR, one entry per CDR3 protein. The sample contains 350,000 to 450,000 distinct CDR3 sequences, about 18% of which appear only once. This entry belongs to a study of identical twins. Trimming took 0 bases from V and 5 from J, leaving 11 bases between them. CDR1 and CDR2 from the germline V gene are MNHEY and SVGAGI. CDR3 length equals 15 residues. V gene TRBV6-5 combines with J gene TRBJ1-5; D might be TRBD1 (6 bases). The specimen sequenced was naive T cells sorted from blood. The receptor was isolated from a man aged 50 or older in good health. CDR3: CASSYSGGRYQPQHF. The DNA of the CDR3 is TGTGCCAGCAGTTACTCAGGGGGTAGGTATCAGCCCCAGCATTTT.